These T cell receptor beta chains were read from a single sample in a study of blood T cells in healthy people across ages. MiXCR, applied by TCRdb to the 5' RACE reads, yields one record per CDR3 protein. Of approximately 780,000 distinct CDR3 sequences listed, roughly 25% were seen once; the top ten hold under 3%. These records were also assigned to another study, of T cells of mothers and their children.

The sequenced sample was blood. The receptors here all came from a boy aged 5 to 17 in good health. CDR3s include the opening cysteine and the closing phenylalanine or tryptophan. Each record gives: V gene, J gene, CDR3 protein.

v_gene: TRBV20-1; j_gene: TRBJ2-3; CDR3aa: CSANRGGAAADTQYF
v_gene: TRBV9; j_gene: -; CDR3aa: CASRGTASSGQFF
v_gene: TRBV11-2; j_gene: TRBJ2-1; CDR3aa: CASSLLAGLYNEQFF
v_gene: TRBV28; j_gene: TRBJ2-1; CDR3aa: CASSSAGGRNEQFF
v_gene: TRBV27; j_gene: TRBJ1-4; CDR3aa: CASSVRGRPEKLFF
v_gene: TRBV5-1; j_gene: TRBJ2-5; CDR3aa: CTKVPPPWETQYF
v_gene: TRBV5-1; j_gene: TRBJ2-3; CDR3aa: CASSLTGEADTQYF
v_gene: TRBV12-3/TRBV12-4; j_gene: -; CDR3aa: CASSLGNGQGAGNEQFF
v_gene: TRBV7-6; j_gene: TRBJ1-4; CDR3aa: CASQPGAATNEKLFF
v_gene: TRBV5-4; j_gene: TRBJ1-4; CDR3aa: CASSSPGAGNEKLFF
v_gene: TRBV2; j_gene: TRBJ2-5; CDR3aa: CASSAPRDSGTQYF
v_gene: TRBV9; j_gene: TRBJ1-6; CDR3aa: CASSVDAGVDSPLHF
v_gene: TRBV5-1; j_gene: TRBJ2-5; CDR3aa: CASSLEYGEETQYF
v_gene: TRBV5-1; j_gene: TRBJ1-1; CDR3aa: CASSFSWTGGFSEAFF
v_gene: TRBV20-1; j_gene: TRBJ2-5; CDR3aa: CSAVRDRETQYF
v_gene: TRBV7-8; j_gene: TRBJ1-4; CDR3aa: CASSGRDPTATNEKLFF
v_gene: TRBV4-1; j_gene: TRBJ1-4; CDR3aa: CASSQVRGGSTNEKLFF
v_gene: TRBV6-5; j_gene: TRBJ2-5; CDR3aa: CASTRPGAETQYF
v_gene: TRBV20-1; j_gene: TRBJ2-5; CDR3aa: CSATGQGWWVETQYF
v_gene: TRBV5-1; j_gene: TRBJ2-4; CDR3aa: CASSPQLNGGNIQYF
v_gene: TRBV20-1; j_gene: TRBJ2-3; CDR3aa: CSADLAGVYTDTQYF
v_gene: TRBV3-1; j_gene: TRBJ2-2; CDR3aa: CASRRGDLPGELFF
v_gene: TRBV9; j_gene: TRBJ1-1; CDR3aa: CASSKEVGLTEAFF
v_gene: TRBV6-5; j_gene: TRBJ1-1; CDR3aa: CASSSRSVTEAFF
v_gene: TRBV5-6; j_gene: TRBJ2-2; CDR3aa: CASSRTGGTGELFF
v_gene: TRBV18; j_gene: TRBJ2-4; CDR3aa: CASSRGLMDIQYF
v_gene: TRBV4-3; j_gene: TRBJ2-1; CDR3aa: CASSQDPSGSSYNEQFF
v_gene: TRBV27; j_gene: TRBJ2-1; CDR3aa: CASSFVGSSYNEQFF
v_gene: TRBV12-3/TRBV12-4; j_gene: -; CDR3aa: CASSFGDPGTQYF
v_gene: TRBV7-2; j_gene: TRBJ2-3; CDR3aa: CASSQSMGDTQYF
v_gene: TRBV5-1; j_gene: -; CDR3aa: CASSTGTGGFDEQFF
v_gene: TRBV6-6; j_gene: TRBJ2-4; CDR3aa: CASSPRQGKNIQYF
v_gene: TRBV24-1; j_gene: -; CDR3aa: CATSDSGTASYEQYF
v_gene: TRBV19; j_gene: TRBJ1-4; CDR3aa: CASSIGEATNEKLFF
v_gene: TRBV12-3/TRBV12-4; j_gene: TRBJ2-7; CDR3aa: CASSLKGLARAYEQYF
v_gene: TRBV30; j_gene: TRBJ2-1; CDR3aa: CAWSQGLAGGDEQFF
v_gene: TRBV4-1; j_gene: TRBJ2-7; CDR3aa: CASSPGQMAYEQYF
v_gene: TRBV9; j_gene: TRBJ2-5; CDR3aa: CASSARRGPWETQYF
v_gene: TRBV20-1; j_gene: TRBJ2-7; CDR3aa: CSAFEGYEQYF
v_gene: TRBV11-2; j_gene: TRBJ1-2; CDR3aa: CASSPVRGPNYGYTF
v_gene: TRBV3-1; j_gene: TRBJ1-1; CDR3aa: CASSLMGQGAGNTEAFF
v_gene: TRBV5-1; j_gene: TRBJ2-2; CDR3aa: CASSSPPQSGTGELFF
v_gene: TRBV28; j_gene: TRBJ2-7; CDR3aa: CASSLSGQGVGEQYF
v_gene: TRBV2; j_gene: TRBJ2-5; CDR3aa: CASKGGPGETQYF
v_gene: TRBV5-1; j_gene: TRBJ2-7; CDR3aa: CASRPAGTGSSEQYF
v_gene: TRBV7-2; j_gene: TRBJ2-5; CDR3aa: CASSSGLVGETQYF
v_gene: TRBV20-1; j_gene: TRBJ1-2; CDR3aa: CSARAPKTGGNYGYTF
v_gene: TRBV28; j_gene: TRBJ1-5; CDR3aa: CASSLQGVRSNQPQHF
v_gene: TRBV30; j_gene: TRBJ2-1; CDR3aa: CACTASGGANEQFF